This T cell receptor (beta chain) was identified during a study of technical replicates of blood from four donors. A single count supports this clone. The assay was immunoSEQ multiplex PCR, and TCRdb's table has in-frame clones only and misses some. The data contain roughly 69,000 clones, 95% to 97% of them singletons. The CDR3 has 14 residues. Germline V lookup: CDR1 SGHTA, CDR2 FQGTGA. V shed 5 bases and J shed 1 base, with 9 bases lying between them. The sequence came from a human donor in good health. The rearrangement uses TRBV7-3 and TRBJ1-3, with D tentatively TRBD1 (5 bases). Sequences were obtained from T cells isolated from PBMCs. Here the CDR3 DNA reads TGTGCCAGCAGCCGGTCAGGGTCTGGAAACACCATATATTTT. It is translated as CASSRSGSGNTIYF.